The 7 T cell receptor beta chains below come from one sample, sequenced in a study of vaccination and CD4 T cells after COVID-19. For these receptors, no antigen is known. The treatment: approximately nine-day PBMC culture with coronavirus spike peptide pools or control peptides (ViraFEST assay). The Oncomine TCR Beta short-read assay sequenced DNA from cultured CD4+ T cells. TCRdb ran MiXCR on the PCR reads and lists one entry per CDR3 protein. The sample lists 9,500 to 12,000 distinct CDR3 sequences, roughly two fifths occurring once. The material sequenced was CD4+ T cells from blood, cultured in vitro. These receptors were taken from a human donor who had recovered from COVID-19.

The rearrangement uses TRBV30 and TRBJ1-1, with 8 bases that match TRBD1. This CDR3 is 15 amino acids long. The ends lost 0 bases at V and 7 bases at J; junction bases unmatched: 10. The germline V gene encodes CDR1 GTSNPN and CDR2 SVGIG (reference sequence). This CDR3 is CAWSVRRDRPYEAFF. The CDR3, as DNA: TGTGCCTGGAGTGTACGACGGGACAGGCCGTATGAAGCTTTCTTT.

V and J are TRBV7-9 and TRBJ1-2, with D tentatively TRBD1 (6 bases). Per germline, CDR1 SEHNR and CDR2 FQNEAQ (reference sequence). The CDR3 contains 15 residues. Trimming removed 1 base at V and 8 bases at J, with 17 bases between. The CDR3 bases are TGTGCCAGCAGCTTAGATGGGGGGCGAATTGGCGGCTACACCTTC. Amino acid sequence: CASSLDGGRIGGYTF.

This clonotype appeared a few times. This chain uses TRBV11-3 with TRBJ2-3; D ambiguous. The V end was cut by 0 bases, the J end by 3 bases, with 16 bases between. This CDR3 has 17 amino acids. Germline loops: CDR1 SGHNT, CDR2 YENEEA. This chain's CDR3 is CASSLDDSRFGTDTQYF. The DNA of the CDR3 is TGTGCCAGCAGCTTAGATGACTCGCGCTTCGGGACAGATACGCAGTATTTT.

The J gene is TRBJ1-3, the V gene TRBV11-2, with D tentatively TRBD1 (6 bases). Germline CDR1 reads SGHAT; CDR2 reads FQNNGV. CDR3 length: 15 residues. The V end lost 5 bases, the J end lost 3 bases, and 14 bases lay between the germline ends. The CDR3: CASSPGEANGNTIYF. The CDR3 DNA is TGTGCCAGCAGCCCAGGGGAGGCAAATGGAAACACCATATATTTT. Based on the CDR3 plus reference TRBV11-2 and TRBJ1-3, the full variable domain is EAGVAQSPRYKIIEKRQSVAFWCNPISGHATLYWYQQILGQGPKLLIQFQNNGVVDDSQLPKDRFSAERLKGVDSTLKIQPAKLEDSAVYLCASSPGEANGNTIYFGEGSWLTVV.

This clonotype was counted only a few times. The chain combines TRBV5-1 with TRBJ2-5; D might be TRBD2 (5 bases). V lost 9 bases to trimming and J lost 5 bases, with 20 bases between them. The germline V gene encodes CDR1 SGHRS and CDR2 YFSETQ. CDR3 size: 14 residues. The CDR3 coding sequence is TGCGCCATCCGGAGGATTAACGGGGTGGAGACCCAGTACTTC. It codes for CAIRRINGVETQYF.

The J gene is TRBJ1-6, the V gene TRBV10-2; weak D call: TRBD1 (5 bases). CDR3 length: 14 amino acids. Per germline, CDR1 WSHSY and CDR2 SAAADI. Trimming shortened V by 2 bases and J by 8 bases, and 10 bases separated the two germline ends. The CDR3 DNA follows: TGCGCCAGCAGTGAGGGGGGGAACTATTCACCCCTCCACTTT. As protein: CASSEGGNYSPLHF.

This clonotype was counted a few times. The chain recombines TRBV5-1 with TRBJ2-3; 12 bases fit TRBD2. In germline, CDR1 is SGHRS, CDR2 YFSETQ. V trimming: 3 bases; J trimming: 0 bases; junction bases outside the gene matches: 5. The CDR3 extends over 17 amino acids. CDR3 residues: CASSWPLAGGSTDTQYF. CDR3 nucleotide sequence: TGCGCCAGCAGCTGGCCACTAGCGGGGGGAAGCACAGATACGCAGTATTTT.